This T cell receptor (beta chain) was observed in a study of T cells in Graves' hyperthyroidism and ophthalmopathy (dated by TCRdb to the late 2010s). Turning to the overall study: Peripheral blood samples were taken at initial diagnosis, before any treatment was given. To identify distinguishing TCR V-J signatures, a discovery cohort of 100 or so patients was used, comprising 40 to 45 with Graves' ophthalmopathy and around 60 with stable Graves' hyperthyroidism. Prospective prediction of ophthalmopathy was tested in an independent validation cohort consisting of some 18 hyperthyroidism patients and 15 or so patients who later progressed to ophthalmopathy. The approximately 100 discovery patients were randomly divided into training and test sets at a 7:3 ratio. In addition, the study compared T-cell repertoires in thyroid tissue and in blood from several Graves' hyperthyroidism patients. After sampling, hyperthyroidism patients received methimazole starting at 30 mg daily, and ophthalmopathy patients received high-dose intravenous methylprednisolone. The paper describes TCR Vbeta CDR3 sequencing of more than 120 peripheral blood samples, made up of 43 ophthalmopathy patients, 70 to 80 hyperthyroidism patients and about 17 progressor patients. The investigation overall reported the following: Ophthalmopathy was separated from stable hyperthyroidism by a 13 V-J signature model, with over 85% sensitivity and approximately 84% specificity obtained in cross-validation and 80%/75% obtained in testing. In validation, progression to ophthalmopathy was predicted by the model with around 71% sensitivity and around 76% specificity, a median of 6.5 months before onset. Sample size was not statistically predetermined, and investigators were not blinded to group allocation. Most expanded thyroid clonotypes (frequency above 0.001) were also detected in blood, suggesting blood repertoires may reflect thyroid immune responses.

The germline V gene encodes CDR1 DFQATT and CDR2 SNEGSKA (reference sequence). Trimming takes 5 bases from V and 9 bases from J, and the germline ends sit 11 bases apart. From the cysteine up to the phenylalanine, the CDR3 has a length of 11 residues. CDR3 DNA is the only sequence kept; it has 33 bases, read in frame from the first base. TCR beta CDR3 regions were amplified from RNA transcripts. A first-round RT-PCR of the TCR CDR3 used the HTBI primer set with the Qiagen OneStep RT-PCR kit. Libraries were constructed in a second round of multiplex PCR, after which size selection and purification were carried out. Sequencing of the libraries was done on an Illumina HiSeq2000 using paired-end 100 bp reads. The paper's processing steps were these. SOAPnuke was used to process the raw data, throwing out any read that contained adapters or uncalled bases, had a mean Phred below 15, or lacked an exact constant-primer or identifier match. High-quality paired reads were merged with COPE v1.2.5, and unique nucleotide sequences were defined as clonotypes. MiTCR v1.1 was used to align clonotypes to the IMGT TRBV, TRBD and TRBJ reference segments. The analysis was restricted to V-J combinations with a frequency above 0.0001, which together covered roughly 99% of the repertoires. The TCS score was defined as F50 (clonal expansion) divided by E x V (chaos), with BLOSUM62-based TCRdist calculated between CDR3 peptides within each V-J. Welch's t-statistics and random forest reduced around 510 V-J features to 13, which were used in a naive Bayes classifier (R e1071). The public reads were reanalyzed by TCRdb: fastp trimming at Q25, MiXCR alignment, in-frame beta chains only. Identical CDR3 proteins give one entry, which carries the most common genes and DNA. The V and J calls were determined by TCRdb, not by the authors. This sample gives about 460,000 distinct CDR3 sequences in total; approximately 23% of them show up just once. Jointly, the top ten make up approximately 49% of the sample.

This clonotype was detected a few times. Its binding antigen is unknown. One base away there is no much larger clone; base qualities are not given. In the ophthalmopathy patients, disease was moderately to severely active, with a Clinical Activity Score of 3 or more, a NOSPECS grade of 4 or more, and a duration of less than 3 months. The study excluded patients with uncontrolled infections, other autoimmune diseases, pregnancy or lactation. Diagnoses relied on clinical symptoms, serum thyroxine and TRAb, thyroid ultrasound and orbital computed tomography. Ficoll-Paque density gradient centrifugation was used to isolate PBMCs from around 10 ml of fresh peripheral blood. Total RNA was extracted with Trizol reagent, and quality was checked on an Agilent 2100 Bioanalyzer.

The V and J genes are TRBV20-1 and TRBJ2-1; the D gene is perhaps TRBD1 or TRBD2, as each covers 5 bases. The clonotype comes from a woman aged 70-85 years with Graves' ophthalmopathy. The sample was blood. Here is the DNA: TGCAGTGCTTACCGAGGGGCTGAGCAGTTCTTC. Its protein is CSAYRGAEQFF.